One and the same sample provided the 11 T cell receptor beta chains below, sequenced in a study of shared clonotypes between healthy human individuals. Sequencing used immunoSEQ multiplex PCR; TCRdb keeps in-frame clones, though not all of them. Seen here are approximately 2.1 million clones, approximately 93% observed once, and the top ten hold 0.39%. The material sequenced was naive CD4+ T cells from PBMCs. This sample's subset: CD45RA+ positively selected. The source is a man between 18 and 35 years old in good health. Some clones in this sample may be carry-over from other donors' samples.

This chain connects TRBV28 to TRBJ2-7; the match to TRBD1 covers 8 bases. V gave up 7 bases and J gave up 2 bases; unmatched junction bases: 4. This CDR3 spans 13 amino acids. Germline-derived CDR1 and CDR2 are MDHEN and SYDVKM. DNA for the CDR3: TGTGCCAGCACCACGACAGGGGCCTACGAGCAGTACTTC. Its protein product is CASTTTGAYEQYF. The whole variable domain, filled in from reference TRBV28 and TRBJ2-7, reads DVKVTQSSRYLVKRTGEKVFLECVQDMDHENMFWYRQDPGLGLRLIYFSYDVKMKEKGDIPEGYSVSREKKERFSLILESASTNQTSMYLCASTTTGAYEQYFGPGTRLTVT.

This chain joins TRBV6-1 and TRBJ1-5; D gene uncertain. The CDR3 consists of 13 residues. Trimming removed 8 bases at V and 4 bases at J, with 12 bases between. Germline CDR1 MNHNS, CDR2 SASEGT. The chain's CDR3 is CASSNWENQPQHF. The CDR3 region has the DNA TGTGCCAGCTCAAACTGGGAGAATCAGCCCCAGCATTTT.

The chain has TRBV7-2 and TRBJ2-1; TRBD2 is a possible D gene (6 bases). The V gene lost 1 base and the J gene lost 0 bases, with 10 bases spanning the gap. Per germline, CDR1 SGHTA and CDR2 FQGNSA. The CDR3 consists of 16 residues. CDR3 DNA: TGTGCCAGCAGCTTAGGTGCGGGAAGCTCCTACAATGAGCAGTTCTTC. This codes for CASSLGAGSSYNEQFF.

This chain links TRBV27 with TRBJ1-4; D unresolved. Trimming cost V 5 bases and J 8 bases, with 9 bases left between them. The CDR3 covers 12 residues. CDR1 is MNHEY and CDR2 is SMNVEV in the germline V gene (reference sequence). CDR3 bases: TGTGCCAGCAGTACGGGAAAAGAAAAACTGTTTTTT. Protein sequence: CASSTGKEKLFF. The whole variable domain, filled in from reference TRBV27 and TRBJ1-4, reads EAQVTQNPRYLITVTGKKLTVTCSQNMNHEYMSWYRQDPGLGLRQIYYSMNVEVTDKGDVPEGYKVSRKEKRNFPLILESPSPNQTSLYFCASSTGKEKLFFGSGTQLSVL.

This chain links TRBV5-1 with TRBJ2-7; the match to TRBD2 covers 15 bases. In germline, CDR1 is SGHRS, CDR2 YFSETQ. The length of the CDR3 is 17 residues. J gave up 5 bases and V 4 bases, and 10 bases lay outside the gene matches. CDR3 DNA sequence: TGCGCCAGCAGCCCCCAGGGACTAGCGGGAGGAGAGAACGAGCAGTACTTC. It encodes CASSPQGLAGGENEQYF.

With respect to this clone: Other DNA sequences in this sample translate to the same CDR3. The genes are TRBV11-3 and TRBJ2-2, with D uncertain. Germline-derived CDR1 and CDR2 are SGHNT and YENEEA. Trimming left V 1 base short and J 6 bases short, with 6 bases between. This CDR3 comprises 13 residues. Written as DNA, the CDR3 is TGTGCCAGCAGCTTAGGAGTCGCCGGGGAGCTGTTTTTT. It is translated as CASSLGVAGELFF. Full variable domain (missing parts from reference TRBV11-3 and TRBJ2-2): EAGVVQSPRYKIIEKKQPVAFWCNPISGHNTLYWYLQNLGQGPELLIRYENEEAVDDSQLPKDRFSAERLKGVDSTLKIQPAELGDSAVYLCASSLGVAGELFFGEGSRLTVL.

CDR3 nucleotide sequence: TGTGCCAGCAGTTTATTGAGGGGGCAAGGGACCGGGGAGCTGTTTTTT. This sequence encodes CASSLLRGQGTGELFF. The chain employs TRBV27 and TRBJ2-2, with 7 bases fitting TRBD1. CDR1 and CDR2 from the germline V gene are MNHEY and SMNVEV (reference sequence). This CDR3 spans 16 amino acids. The J segment lost 5 bases and the V segment lost 1 base, leaving 7 bases of the junction unmatched.

The chain uses TRBV5-4 and TRBJ2-3; D is perhaps TRBD2 (6 bases). V lost 0 bases to trimming and J lost 4 bases, with 15 bases between them. The CDR3 runs 16 residues. Germline CDR1 SGHNT, CDR2 YYREEE (reference sequence). The CDR3 coding sequence is TGTGCCAGCAGCTTGGGGTGGCGGGAAGGGGCAGATACGCAGTATTTT. It codes for CASSLGWREGADTQYF.

The V and J genes are TRBV11-3 and TRBJ2-6, with TRBD1 identical over 7 bases. The CDR3 totals 16 residues. V dropped 5 bases and J dropped 0; count of bases not matched to a gene: 4. Germline CDR1 is SGHNT and CDR2 is YENEEA. The CDR3 DNA reads as TGTGCCAGCAGCCCCAGACAGGGCTCTGGGGCCAACGTCCTGACTTTC. It codes for CASSPRQGSGANVLTF.

This chain uses TRBV7-9 with TRBJ1-1, with D perhaps TRBD1 (6 bases). V was cut by 3 bases and J by 1 base, with 9 bases left in between. The germline V gene has CDR1 SEHNR and CDR2 FQNEAQ (reference sequence). This CDR3 comprises 14 residues. The CDR3 spells CASSFRTENTEAFF. The DNA for the CDR3 is TGTGCCAGCAGCTTCCGGACAGAGAACACTGAAGCTTTCTTT.

Note on this clone: A read error may account for a junction end that differs from germline. The J gene is TRBJ2-5, the V gene TRBV5-4; 7 nucleotides line up with TRBD1. Germline V gives CDR1 SGHNT, CDR2 YYREEE (reference sequence). The CDR3 has 16 amino acids. CDR3 protein: CASSSYDRVEGETRYF. The CDR3 nucleotides are TGTGCCAGCAGCTCTTACGACAGGGTAGAAGGAGAGACCCGGTACTTC.